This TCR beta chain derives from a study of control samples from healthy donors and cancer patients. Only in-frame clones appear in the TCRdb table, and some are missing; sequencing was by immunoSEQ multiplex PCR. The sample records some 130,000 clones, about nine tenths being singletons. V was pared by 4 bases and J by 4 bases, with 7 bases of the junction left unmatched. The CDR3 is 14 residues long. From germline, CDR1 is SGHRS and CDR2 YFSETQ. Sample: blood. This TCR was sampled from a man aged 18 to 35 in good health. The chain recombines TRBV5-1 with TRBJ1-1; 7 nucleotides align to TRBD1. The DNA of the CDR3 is TGCGCCAGCAGCGCAAGACAGGGCCCCACTGAAGCTTTCTTT. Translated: CASSARQGPTEAFF.